What follows are 21 T cell receptor beta chains derived from one specimen sequenced in a study of shared clonotypes between healthy human individuals. This table comes from immunoSEQ multiplex PCR, and its TCRdb copy is limited to in-frame clones, with some not included. Of approximately 2.1 million clones listed, approximately 93% were seen once; the top ten hold 0.39%. The specimen sequenced was naive CD4+ T cells from PBMCs. Subset given: CD45RA+ positively selected. All receptors come from a man between 18 and 29 years old in good health. Some clones in this sample may be carry-over from other donors' samples.

The J gene is TRBJ2-7, the V gene TRBV9; 9 nucleotides line up with TRBD2. CDR1 is SGDLS and CDR2 is YYNGEE in the germline V gene. The CDR3 is 16 amino acids. J lost 3 bases, V lost 3 bases, and 10 bases had no gene match. The CDR3 bases are TGTGCCAGCAGCGCCGGAGGGAGTAGCGGGAGCTACGAGCAGTACTTC. Protein sequence: CASSAGGSSGSYEQYF.

This chain uses TRBV9 with TRBJ2-1, with 8 positions matching TRBD1. Germline V CDR1 and CDR2: SGDLS, YYNGEE. V was clipped by 4 bases and J by 0 bases; unmatched bases: 3. The CDR3 spans 15 residues. The CDR3: CASSLGQVSYNEQFF. CDR3 sequence (DNA): TGTGCCAGCAGCCTGGGACAGGTCTCCTACAATGAGCAGTTCTTC.

The chain links TRBV28 to TRBJ2-7, with TRBD1 identical over 8 bases. The CDR3 has 15 residues. Looked up from germline, CDR1 is MDHEN and CDR2 is SYDVKM. V lost 5 bases, J lost 0 bases, and 6 bases stayed unmatched. The CDR3: CASSAGQVTSYEQYF. The CDR3 bases are TGTGCCAGCAGTGCGGGACAGGTAACCTCCTACGAGCAGTACTTC.

The rearrangement uses TRBV7-3 and TRBJ2-3; no firm D call. Germline loops: CDR1 SGHTA, CDR2 FQGTGA. CDR3 length: 15 residues. V gave up 0 bases and J gave up 0 bases, with 7 bases separating them. CDR3 DNA: TGTGCCAGCAGCTTAACTGGCGCAAGCACAGATACGCAGTATTTT. Encoded protein: CASSLTGASTDTQYF. The full variable domain, with the rest looked up from reference TRBV7-3 and TRBJ2-3, is GAGVSQTPSNKVTEKGKYVELRCDPISGHTALYWYRQSLGQGPEFLIYFQGTGAADDSGLPNDRFFAVRPEGSVSTLKIQRTERGDSAVYLCASSLTGASTDTQYFGPGTRLTVL.

The rearrangement joins TRBV6-1 to TRBJ2-7; no firm D call. The CDR3 has 12 amino acids. Germline V gene sequence: CDR1 MNHNS, CDR2 SASEGT. Trimming pared 2 bases from V and 3 bases from J, leaving 5 bases between. In nucleotides, the CDR3 is TGTGCCAGCAGTGAATTGGACTACGAGCAGTACTTC. This encodes CASSELDYEQYF.

This chain uses TRBV9 with TRBJ2-3; 7 bases agree with TRBD1. Germline CDR1 SGDLS, CDR2 YYNGEE. J gave up 3 bases and V 3 bases, and 10 bases lay outside the gene matches. This CDR3 is 16 amino acids long. The CDR3 DNA is TGTGCCAGCAGCGCTCCGACAGGGATGAGGACAGATACGCAGTATTTT. It encodes CASSAPTGMRTDTQYF.

The V and J genes are TRBV27 and TRBJ2-7; 10 nucleotides align to TRBD2. This CDR3 contains 16 residues. The V and J ends lost 6 bases and 2 bases, in that order; junction bases with no gene match: 10. Germline V gives CDR1 MNHEY, CDR2 SMNVEV (reference sequence). CDR3 in amino acids: CASRSAIAGGPYEQYF. CDR3 DNA: TGTGCCAGCAGGTCTGCCATAGCGGGAGGACCCTACGAGCAGTACTTC.

V gene TRBV9 combines with J gene TRBJ2-5; 10 bases line up with TRBD1. Trimming took 4 bases from V and 8 from J; bases not matched to a gene: 8. The CDR3 covers 14 residues. Germline-derived CDR1 and CDR2 are SGDLS and YYNGEE. The CDR3 nucleotides are TGTGCCAGCAGCCCCGGACAGGGGGGAAATACCCAGTACTTC. It yields the protein CASSPGQGGNTQYF. The whole variable domain, filled in from reference TRBV9 and TRBJ2-5, reads DSGVTQTPKHLITATGQRVTLRCSPRSGDLSVYWYQQSLDQGLQFLIQYYNGEERAKGNILERFSAQQFPDLHSELNLSSLELGDSALYFCASSPGQGGNTQYFGPGTRLLVL.

J is TRBJ2-5 and V is TRBV28, with D tentatively TRBD1 (6 bases). From germline, CDR1 is MDHEN and CDR2 SYDVKM. CDR3 length equals 12 residues. Trimming took 7 bases from V and 3 from J, leaving 9 bases between them. CDR3 bases: TGTGCCAGCAAGTCAGGGGAAGAGACCCAGTACTTC. Its translation: CASKSGEETQYF.

The rearrangement uses TRBV5-6 and TRBJ2-7; D unresolved. V was pared by 0 bases and J by 5 bases, with 21 bases between. CDR3 length equals 17 residues. CDR1 is SGHDT, CDR2 YYEEEE, per germline. The CDR3 spells CASSLVGMFGDADEQYF. The DNA for the CDR3 is TGTGCCAGCAGCTTGGTGGGGATGTTTGGGGATGCTGACGAGCAGTACTTC.

This CDR3 reads CASSFVSNTEAFF. The CDR3 nucleotides are TGTGCCAGCAGTTTCGTCTCGAACACTGAAGCTTTCTTT. The chain uses TRBV28 and TRBJ1-1; no reliable D call. Trimming shortened V by 3 bases and J by 1 base, and 6 bases separated the two germline ends. CDR1 MDHEN and CDR2 SYDVKM come from the germline V gene. The CDR3 contains 13 residues.

In regard to this clone: This CDR3 is also generated by other DNA sequences in the sample. The V call is TRBV27, the J call TRBJ1-1; D is unresolved. Germline V gene sequence: CDR1 MNHEY, CDR2 SMNVEV (reference sequence). Deletions cut 5 bases from V and 4 bases from J, with 14 bases between. The CDR3 sequence is 14 residues long. The CDR3 DNA is TGTGCCAGCAGTCTACGGGGATTGGGCACTGAAGCTTTCTTT. It codes for CASSLRGLGTEAFF.

The chain recombines TRBV18 with TRBJ2-2; 8 bases line up with TRBD1. Germline values: CDR1 KGHSH, CDR2 LQKENI. The V gene end was trimmed by 0 bases and the J gene end by 8 bases; junction bases not matched to a gene: 5. This CDR3 spans 15 amino acids. CDR3 in amino acids: CASSPPWTGSGELFF. In DNA form, the CDR3 reads TGTGCCAGCTCACCACCTTGGACAGGGTCTGGGGAGCTGTTTTTT.

This clone was seen once. The chain links TRBV19 to TRBJ2-1; TRBD1 might be the D (5 bases). This CDR3 spans 15 amino acids. The V end lost 1 base, the J end lost 2 bases, and 9 bases lay between the germline ends. Germline V gene data show CDR1 as LNHDA and CDR2 as SQIVND (reference sequence). The CDR3 protein is CASSIGLGAYNEQFF. The CDR3 nucleotides read TGTGCCAGTAGTATAGGCCTAGGGGCCTACAATGAGCAGTTCTTC.

This chain uses TRBV7-3 with TRBJ2-5; 10 bases line up with TRBD2. The junction had 5 bases not matched to a gene; V was cut back by 4 bases and J by 3 bases. Germline CDR1 and CDR2: SGHTA and FQGTGA. This CDR3 has 15 amino acids. As DNA, the CDR3 is TGTGCCAGCAGCTCTCACCTAGCGGGAGAAGAGACCCAGTACTTC. Protein: CASSSHLAGEETQYF.

The rearrangement links TRBV5-4 to TRBJ2-3, with 8 bases identical to TRBD2. There are 13 residues in the CDR3. The J segment lost 5 bases and the V segment lost 3 bases, leaving 2 bases of the junction unmatched. Germline V CDR1 and CDR2: SGHNT, YYREEE (reference sequence). The CDR3 sequence: CASSSGGGDTQYF. CDR3 in DNA: TGTGCCAGCAGCTCCGGGGGGGGAGATACGCAGTATTTT.

The V gene is TRBV4-2, the J gene TRBJ2-3, with 10 nucleotides matching TRBD2. The V gene's germline CDR1 is LGHNA and CDR2 YNFKEQ. The CDR3 is 17 amino acids. Trimming at V came to 1 base and at J to 4 bases, leaving 8 bases not matched to a gene. CDR3 amino acids: CASSQGFLAGVPDTQYF. The CDR3 bases are TGTGCCAGCAGCCAAGGCTTTCTAGCGGGAGTTCCAGATACGCAGTATTTT.

The chain couples TRBV28 to TRBJ1-1; possibly TRBD1 for D (5 bases). The V gene lost 5 bases and the J gene lost 0 bases, with 7 bases spanning the gap. This CDR3 is 13 amino acids long. Per the germline V gene, CDR1 is MDHEN and CDR2 is SYDVKM. CDR3 bases: TGTGCCAGCAGTGTGGGACTGAACACTGAAGCTTTCTTT. It is translated as CASSVGLNTEAFF.

The chain uses TRBV5-6 and TRBJ1-1; a possible D gene is TRBD1 (6 bases). Germline CDR1 reads SGHDT; CDR2 reads YYEEEE. V was cut by 1 base and J by 2 bases, with 12 bases left in between. The CDR3 has 15 residues. CDR3 region: CASSLWRTANTEAFF. DNA of the CDR3: TGTGCCAGCAGCTTGTGGAGGACAGCTAACACTGAAGCTTTCTTT.

The V call is TRBV19, the J call TRBJ1-4, with 8 bases identical to TRBD1. With 7 bases clipped from V and 0 bases from J, the junction kept 10 bases outside the gene matches. CDR1 is LNHDA and CDR2 is SQIVND in the germline V gene (reference sequence). This CDR3 is built from 17 residues. The CDR3 DNA reads TGTGCCAGTAAGCAGGACAGGGCCCCTGCAACTAATGAAAAACTGTTTTTT. Protein sequence: CASKQDRAPATNEKLFF.

The rearrangement uses TRBV7-8 and TRBJ1-1; a weak D match, TRBD1 (5 bases). The CDR3 has 18 amino acids. V lost 5 bases and J 0 bases, leaving 22 bases between the germline ends. Per the germline V gene, CDR1 is SGHVS and CDR2 is FQNEAQ. CDR3 in DNA: TGTGCCAGCAGCCGAGAGATGTCGGCAGGACACTTGAACACTGAAGCTTTCTTT. Its protein product is CASSREMSAGHLNTEAFF.